This T cell receptor (beta chain) stems from a study of T cells in women clearing cervical HPV infection (dated by TCRdb to the late 2010s). General notes on the study: The cases were 25 to 30 women with histologically confirmed HPV16-related CIN3 or worse, and 2 of these cases were invasive cancers. Nested within Costa Rica's Guanacaste HPV Natural History Study, an exploratory proof-of-principle case-control study compared TCR repertoires across cervical HPV16 outcomes. Quality controls consisted of five blinded duplicates per group, for a total of roughly 60 samples made up of about 50 participants and around 10 replicates. Median age was approximately 36 years in cases versus just over 37 in controls, and baseline characteristics did not differ significantly. Since HLA typing was available for only a few women, HLA type could not be ruled out as a confounder. Blood from cases was collected at the visit where the lesion was first found, while blood from controls was collected once the infection could no longer be detected. The parent cohort enrolled some 10,000 women aged 18 or older in Guanacaste, Costa Rica, during about 1993 to 1994 and followed them for approximately 7 years. Cases were matched to controls by age within five years and by the year the sample was collected. Among cases, blood sampling came a median of approximately 150 days after lesion detection, with an interquartile range of roughly 80 to 220 days. The approximately 23 controls were women who cleared a single incident HPV16 infection within 12 months without developing precancer or cancer. What the study reported, not specific to this receptor: Random forest classifiers combining richness and V gene abundances distinguished cases from controls with an estimated AUC of less than 0.9. Whether associations preceded infection or resulted from infection could not be shown with the cross-sectional design, and effector/memory subsets and HPV-specific T cells were not isolated. CIN3+ cases had significantly higher TCR repertoire richness than controls across sequencing depths, but evenness did not differ between the groups. Because T-cell numbers per sample were unknown, differences in richness could reflect varying T-cell content rather than repertoire biology. Cases had lower TRBV6-7 relative abundance than controls (about 0.1% versus 0.15%; Bonferroni P = 0.0008).

Every participant had a single incident cervical HPV16 infection, and prevalent HPV16 infections were excluded. Cervical HPV DNA was detected with MY09/MY11 PCR, and genotyping was done with dot-blot hybridization. Fifteen mL of heparinized blood was centrifuged, after which the buffy coat was aliquoted, frozen at -30 degrees C, and then stored at -80 degrees C. Genomic DNA was extracted from buffy coat specimens using QIAGEN kits. Turning to this clone: The specificity of this receptor is unknown. The read ends 3 residues shy of where the CDR3 ends; the end is completed using the germline J gene.

Measured from the cysteine to the phenylalanine, the CDR3 is 15 residues long. The 36 bases shown cover part of the CDR3, and their frame starts at base 1. CDR1 MNHEY and CDR2 SMNVEV are derived from the germline V gene (reference sequence). V loses 0 bases of germline sequence and J loses 3 bases, and the interval between the two ends is 8 bases. Using the immunoSEQ assay, multiplex PCR amplified TCR beta CDR3 regions from an average of roughly 1,200 ng of genomic DNA per sample. The assay corrected primer bias using a complete synthetic TCR repertoire to establish an amplification baseline. The amplicons were sequenced on the Illumina platform. The authors' pipeline ran thus. Sequence errors were corrected by clustering with frequency ratios and a modified nearest-neighbor algorithm, and the sequences were then analyzed in the immunoSEQ Analyzer using IMGT gene definitions. TCR richness and evenness were averaged over 20 rarefaction repeats at each rarefaction depth, excluding samples with fewer sequences than the depth. V, D and J gene relative abundances were compared between groups with Wilcoxon rank sum tests, applying FDR correction. In the blinded duplicates, the intraclass correlation was around 96% for TCR richness and averaged about 80% across fewer than 80 gene segments. TCRdb mirrors the immuneACCESS table, restricted to in-frame sequences. Some clones are absent from its copies; in checked studies, under half trace to an unresolved V gene, and the reason for the others is unknown. V, J and clone size were drawn from that table, and D and trimming were deduced from the DNA. This sample's clone table shows some 19,000 clones. The top ten clones comprise around 16% of the sample.

The chain was built from TRBV27 and TRBJ1-4, with a tentative D gene TRBD1 over 6 matching bases. The sample consisted of blood buffy coat. The TCR comes from a woman aged 18-69 years with a cervical HPV16 infection that either progressed to CIN3+ or cleared (not recorded which). Incomplete CDR3 DNA: TGTGCCAGCAGTTTATCACAGGGAGCTAATGAAAAA. It encodes CASSLSQGANEK. The whole CDR3 protein reads CASSLSQGANEKLFF.